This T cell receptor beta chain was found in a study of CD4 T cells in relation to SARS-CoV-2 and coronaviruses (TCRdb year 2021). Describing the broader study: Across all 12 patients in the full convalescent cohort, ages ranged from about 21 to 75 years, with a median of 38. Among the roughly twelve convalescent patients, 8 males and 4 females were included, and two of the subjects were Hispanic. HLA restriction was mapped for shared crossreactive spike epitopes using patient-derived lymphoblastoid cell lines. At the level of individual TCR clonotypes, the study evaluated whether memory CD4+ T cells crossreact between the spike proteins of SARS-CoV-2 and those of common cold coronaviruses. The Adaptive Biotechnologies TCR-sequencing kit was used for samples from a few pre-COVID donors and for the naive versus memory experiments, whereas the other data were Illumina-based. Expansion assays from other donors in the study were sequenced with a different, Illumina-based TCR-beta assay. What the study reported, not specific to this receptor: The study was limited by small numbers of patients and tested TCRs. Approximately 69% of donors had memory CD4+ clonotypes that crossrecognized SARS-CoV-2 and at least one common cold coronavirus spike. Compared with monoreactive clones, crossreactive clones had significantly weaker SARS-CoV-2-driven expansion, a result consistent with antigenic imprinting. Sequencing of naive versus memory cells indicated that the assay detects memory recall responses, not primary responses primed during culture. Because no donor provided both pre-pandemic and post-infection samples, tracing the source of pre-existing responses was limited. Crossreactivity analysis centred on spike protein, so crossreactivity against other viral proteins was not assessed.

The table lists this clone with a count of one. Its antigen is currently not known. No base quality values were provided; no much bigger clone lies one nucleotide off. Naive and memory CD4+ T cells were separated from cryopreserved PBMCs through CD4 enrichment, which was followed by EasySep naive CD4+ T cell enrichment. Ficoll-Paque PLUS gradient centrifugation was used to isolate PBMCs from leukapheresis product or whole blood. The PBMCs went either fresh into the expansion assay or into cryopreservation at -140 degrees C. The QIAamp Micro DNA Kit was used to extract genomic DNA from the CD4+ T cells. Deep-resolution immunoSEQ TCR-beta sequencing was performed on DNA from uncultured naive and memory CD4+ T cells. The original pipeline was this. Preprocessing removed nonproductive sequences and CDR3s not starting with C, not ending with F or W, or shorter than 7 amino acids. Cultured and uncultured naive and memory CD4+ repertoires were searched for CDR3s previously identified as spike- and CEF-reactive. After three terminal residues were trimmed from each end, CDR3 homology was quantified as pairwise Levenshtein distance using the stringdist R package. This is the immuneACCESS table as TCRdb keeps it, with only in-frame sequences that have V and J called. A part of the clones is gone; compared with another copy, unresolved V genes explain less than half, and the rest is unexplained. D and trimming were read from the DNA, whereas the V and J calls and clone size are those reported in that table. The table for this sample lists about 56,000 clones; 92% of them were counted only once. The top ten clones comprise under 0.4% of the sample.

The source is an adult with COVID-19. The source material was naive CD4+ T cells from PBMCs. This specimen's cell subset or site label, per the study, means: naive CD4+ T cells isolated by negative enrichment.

The bases are TGTGCCATCAGCGGAATGTCTGCTGGGGCGGATACGCAGTATTTT. The translation is CAISGMSAGADTQYF. This receptor chain uses TRBV10-3 and TRBJ2-3, with TRBD1 as a weak D call on 5 bases. Per the germline V gene, ENHRY is the CDR1 and SYGVKD is the CDR2. Spanning cysteine to phenylalanine, the CDR3 consists of 15 amino acids. Only CDR3 DNA is held: 45 bases, read in frame from base 1. V is shortened by 6 bases, J by 6 bases, and the region joining them spans 19 bases.